These T cell receptor beta chains were read from a single sample in a study of cytomegalovirus exposure and HLA in healthy donors. The method was immunoSEQ multiplex PCR; TCRdb's version includes in-frame clones alone and lacks a portion of them. Recorded for this sample: 50,000 to 70,000 clones. Sequencing was done on a sample of PBMCs. The receptors derive from a young woman in good health and CMV-seronegative. Both conserved end residues are part of each CDR3. A D gene is named only where the DNA matches it firmly.

TRBJ2-7 | TRBV28 | TRBD2 | 16 | CASWRTSGSRAYEQYF | TGTGCCAGCTGGAGGACTAGCGGGAGTCGGGCCTACGAGCAGTACTTC
TRBJ2-5 | TRBV2 | TRBD2 | 15 | CANSRTSGRGETQYF | TGTGCCAACTCAAGGACTAGCGGGAGGGGGGAGACCCAGTACTTC
TRBJ1-2 | TRBV7-9 | - | 13 | CASSLGADYGYTF | TGTGCCAGCAGCTTAGGGGCAGACTATGGCTACACCTTC
TRBJ2-7 | TRBV25-1 | - | 14 | CASSLRLDTYEQYF | TGTGCCAGCAGTTTGAGACTGGATACCTACGAGCAGTACTTC
TRBJ1-1 | TRBV6-1 | TRBD1 | 13 | CASSPDRDTEAFF | TGTGCCAGCAGCCCCGACAGGGACACTGAAGCTTTCTTT
TRBJ2-7 | TRBV9 | TRBD1 | 14 | CASSVSGTGVEQYF | TGTGCCAGCAGCGTGTCCGGGACAGGGGTCGAGCAGTACTTC
TRBJ1-5 | TRBV5-3 | - | 16 | CARSSKQGINNQPQHF | TGTGCCAGAAGCTCGAAACAGGGAATAAACAATCAGCCCCAGCATTTT
TRBJ1-6 | TRBV30 | TRBD1 | 16 | CAWSVGGRTYNSPLPF | TGTGCCTGGAGTGTAGGGGGCAGGACCTATAATTCACCCCTCCCCTTT
TRBJ1-1 | TRBV6-5 | - | 13 | CASSERHNTEAFF | TGTGCCAGCAGTGAAAGACACAACACTGAAGCTTTCTTT
TRBJ1-3 | TRBV9 | - | 15 | CASSVDGSSGNTIYF | TGTGCCAGCAGCGTAGACGGGAGCTCTGGAAACACCATATATTTT
TRBJ2-5 | TRBV19 | - | 15 | CASSMSLTDQETQYF | TGTGCCAGTAGTATGTCTCTAACGGACCAAGAGACCCAGTACTTC
TRBJ2-2 | TRBV5-1 | TRBD1 | 16 | CASSPARGLDTGELFF | TGCGCCAGCAGCCCAGCCAGGGGGCTTGACACCGGGGAGCTGTTTTTT
TRBJ1-4 | TRBV5-6 | - | 14 | CASMPIRRREKLFF | TGTGCCAGCATGCCGATCCGGCGGCGGGAAAAACTGTTTTTT
TRBJ2-3 | TRBV28 | - | 14 | CASSFVQGTDKQYF | TGTGCCAGCAGTTTCGTCCAGGGTACAGATAAGCAGTATTTT
TRBJ2-7 | TRBV5-1 | TRBD1 | 13 | CASSSRQGYEQYF | TGCGCCAGCAGCTCCCGACAGGGTTACGAGCAGTACTTC
TRBJ1-1 | TRBV5-6 | TRBD1 | 15 | CASSLLTGAGTEAFF | TGTGCCAGCAGCCTACTGACAGGGGCGGGCACTGAAGCTTTCTTT
TRBJ2-5 | TRBV20-1 | - | 10 | CSASLATQYF | TGCAGTGCTAGTTTGGCGACCCAGTACTTC
TRBJ2-1 | TRBV6-1 | - | 15 | CASKTTGSSYNEQFF | TGTGCCAGCAAAACGACCGGGAGCTCCTACAATGAGCAGTTCTTC
TRBJ2-7 | TRBV25-1 | - | 15 | CASSAGTRGSYEQYF | TGTGCCAGCAGTGCCGGGACTCGGGGCTCCTACGAGCAGTACTTC
TRBJ2-7 | TRBV4-1 | - | 11 | CASSQNLEQYF | TGCGCCAGCAGCCAAAATCTGGAGCAGTACTTC
TRBJ2-3 | TRBV2 | - | 11 | CASLSGDTQYF | TGTGCCAGTCTTTCGGGAGATACGCAGTATTTT
TRBJ1-1 | TRBV25-1 | - | 14 | CASSAGHRDTEAFF | TGTGCCAGCAGTGCGGGACACCGGGACACTGAAGCTTTCTTT
TRBJ2-1 | TRBV30 | - | 14 | CAWSLSSSYNEQFF | TGTGCCTGGAGTCTTAGCTCATCCTACAATGAGCAGTTCTTC
TRBJ2-7 | TRBV28 | - | 15 | CASSWPGLGSYEQYF | TGTGCCAGCAGTTGGCCGGGACTGGGCTCCTACGAGCAGTACTTC
TRBJ2-7 | TRBV19 | - | 15 | CASSPEGGRGYEQYF | TGTGCCAGTAGTCCCGAGGGAGGACGGGGGTATGAGCAGTACTTC
TRBJ2-7 | TRBV18 | TRBD1 | 15 | CASSPSGGPSYEQYF | TGTGCCAGCTCACCGTCAGGGGGCCCCTCCTACGAGCAGTACTTC
TRBJ1-5 | TRBV19 | - | 12 | CASSREEWPQHF | TGTGCCAGTAGTAGGGAGGAATGGCCCCAGCATTTT
TRBJ1-2 | TRBV29-1 | TRBD1 | 11 | CSVTTGIGYTF | TGCAGCGTAACGACAGGGATAGGCTACACCTTC
TRBJ1-2 | TRBV5-6 | - | 14 | CASSATQSNYGYTF | TGTGCCAGCAGCGCGACACAGTCTAACTATGGCTACACCTTC
TRBJ1-1 | TRBV13 | - | 13 | CASSLVSNTEAFF | TGTGCCAGCAGCTTAGTATCGAACACTGAAGCTTTCTTT
TRBJ2-7 | TRBV30 | - | 14 | CAWMVDSNAYEQYF | TGTGCCTGGATGGTGGACTCCAATGCCTACGAGCAGTACTTC
TRBJ1-3 | TRBV6-5 | TRBD1 | 16 | CASSYSDRVSGNTIYF | TGTGCCAGCAGTTACTCCGACAGGGTCTCTGGAAACACCATATATTTT
TRBJ1-5 | TRBV15 | - | 12 | CATSRDQQPQHF | TGTGCCACCAGCAGAGATCAACAGCCCCAGCATTTT
TRBJ2-7 | TRBV6-5 | TRBD1 | 13 | CASSLQGAGEQYF | TGTGCCAGCAGTTTACAGGGGGCTGGCGAGCAGTACTTC
TRBJ1-4 | TRBV9 | - | 14 | CASSVQGAAEKLFF | TGTGCCAGCAGCGTTCAAGGGGCGGCTGAAAAACTGTTTTTT
TRBJ2-3 | TRBV9 | - | 15 | CASSATGTSTDTQYF | TGTGCCAGCAGCGCGACCGGGACTAGCACAGATACGCAGTATTTT
TRBJ2-7 | TRBV7-9 | TRBD1 | 14 | CASRTSGTGYEQYF | TGTGCCAGCAGAACATCCGGGACAGGGTACGAGCAGTACTTC
TRBJ2-3 | TRBV5-1 | TRBD1 | 15 | CASSLGQGGTDTQYF | TGCGCCAGCAGCTTGGGACAGGGTGGCACAGATACGCAGTATTTT
TRBJ2-4 | TRBV9 | TRBD2 | 15 | CASSVGASGTDIQYF | TGTGCCAGCAGCGTAGGCGCTAGCGGGACGGACATTCAGTACTTC
TRBJ2-3 | TRBV6-5 | TRBD1 | 15 | CASSPRQGVADTQYF | TGTGCCAGCAGCCCACGACAGGGGGTGGCAGATACGCAGTATTTT
TRBJ1-1 | TRBV7-6 | - | 14 | CASSSGQMNTEAFF | TGTGCCAGCAGCTCGGGACAAATGAACACTGAAGCTTTCTTT
TRBJ1-1 | TRBV30 | - | 12 | CAWVRGGTEAFF | TGTGCCTGGGTGAGGGGGGGCACTGAAGCTTTCTTT
TRBJ2-7 | TRBV25-1 | TRBD1 | 15 | CASSEGTGLSYEQYF | TGTGCCAGCAGTGAAGGGACAGGGCTGTCCTACGAGCAGTACTTC
TRBJ2-2 | TRBV13 | - | 13 | CASSFKGTGELFF | TGTGCCAGCAGCTTTAAGGGGACCGGGGAGCTGTTTTTT
TRBJ2-3 | TRBV25-1 | TRBD2 | 13 | CASGSGEADTQYF | TGTGCCAGCGGGAGCGGGGAGGCAGATACGCAGTATTTT
TRBJ2-5 | TRBV7-9 | - | 15 | CASSLEVSEKETQYF | TGTGCCAGCAGCTTAGAGGTCAGCGAGAAGGAGACCCAGTACTTC
TRBJ2-7 | TRBV7-6 | TRBD2 | 16 | CASSPRLAGGPYEQYF | TGTGCCAGCAGCCCCCGACTAGCGGGAGGGCCGTACGAGCAGTACTTC
TRBJ2-3 | TRBV6-4 | TRBD2 | 14 | CASSDVAGKDTQYF | TGTGCCAGCAGTGACGTAGCGGGAAAAGATACGCAGTATTTT
TRBJ2-1 | TRBV4-1 | - | 17 | CASSHSRARGGHYEQFF | TGCGCCAGCAGCCACTCTAGGGCGAGGGGGGGCCATTATGAGCAGTTCTTC
TRBJ1-2 | TRBV6-5 | - | 14 | CASAGVYDNYGYTF | TGTGCCAGCGCAGGGGTTTACGATAACTATGGCTACACCTTC
TRBJ1-2 | TRBV5-5 | - | 13 | CASSFRVSDGYTF | TGTGCCAGCAGCTTCAGGGTTTCTGATGGCTACACCTTC
TRBJ2-3 | TRBV6-4 | TRBD2 | 14 | CASRAGVYTDTQYF | TGTGCCAGCAGAGCGGGGGTGTACACAGATACGCAGTATTTT
TRBJ1-2 | TRBV7-9 | - | 14 | CASSFVLGAEGYTF | TGTGCCAGCAGCTTTGTGTTAGGGGCTGAGGGCTACACCTTC
TRBJ1-2 | TRBV4-1 | - | 13 | CASSPGETRGYTF | TGCGCCAGCAGCCCCGGGGAAACGAGGGGCTACACCTTC
TRBJ2-7 | TRBV6-1 | - | 14 | CASSLIAFQYEQYF | TGTGCCAGCAGTCTTATAGCGTTTCAATACGAGCAGTACTTC